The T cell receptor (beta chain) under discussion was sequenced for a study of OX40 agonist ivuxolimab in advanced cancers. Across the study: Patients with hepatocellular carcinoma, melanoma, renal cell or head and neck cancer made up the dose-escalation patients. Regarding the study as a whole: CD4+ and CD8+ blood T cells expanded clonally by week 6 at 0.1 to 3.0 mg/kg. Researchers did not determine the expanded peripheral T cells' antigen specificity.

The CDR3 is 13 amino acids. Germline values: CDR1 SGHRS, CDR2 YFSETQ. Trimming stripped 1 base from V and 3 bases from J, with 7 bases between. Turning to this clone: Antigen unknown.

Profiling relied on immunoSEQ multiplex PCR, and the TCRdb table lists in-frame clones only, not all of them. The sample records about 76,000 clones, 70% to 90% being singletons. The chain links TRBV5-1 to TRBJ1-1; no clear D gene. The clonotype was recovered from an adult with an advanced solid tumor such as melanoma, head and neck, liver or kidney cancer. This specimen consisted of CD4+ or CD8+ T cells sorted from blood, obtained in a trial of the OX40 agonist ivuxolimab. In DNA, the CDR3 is TGCGCCAGCAGCTTGCAGGACTACACTGAAGCTTTCTTT. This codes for CASSLQDYTEAFF.